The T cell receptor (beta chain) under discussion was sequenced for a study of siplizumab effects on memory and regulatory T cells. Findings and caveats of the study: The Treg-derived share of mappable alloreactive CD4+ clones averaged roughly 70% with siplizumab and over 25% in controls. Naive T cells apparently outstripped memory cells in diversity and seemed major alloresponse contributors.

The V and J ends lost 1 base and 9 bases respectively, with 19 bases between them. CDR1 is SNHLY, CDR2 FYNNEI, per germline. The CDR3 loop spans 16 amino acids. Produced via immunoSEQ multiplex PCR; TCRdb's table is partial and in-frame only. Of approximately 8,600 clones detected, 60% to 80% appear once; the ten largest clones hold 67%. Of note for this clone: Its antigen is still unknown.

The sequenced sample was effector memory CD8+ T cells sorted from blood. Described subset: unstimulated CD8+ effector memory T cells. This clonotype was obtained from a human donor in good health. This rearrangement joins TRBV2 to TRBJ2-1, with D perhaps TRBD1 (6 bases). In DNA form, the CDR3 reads TGTGCCAGCAGTGAAGGGTTAGTGGGACAAAGGGTTGAGCAGTTCTTC. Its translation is CASSEGLVGQRVEQFF.